This TCR beta chain emerged from a study of CD8 T cells in ankylosing spondylitis. Each CDR3 protein is one row after TCRdb ran MiXCR on the 5' RACE reads. The sample lists 500,000 to 550,000 distinct CDR3 sequences; approximately 12% were seen once. Germline CDR1 is SGHRS and CDR2 is YFSETQ. The CDR3 spans 13 residues. The V end was cut by 0 bases, the J end by 4 bases, with 7 bases between. General study points: In ankylosing spondylitis blood, a motif of roughly eight highly homologous TCR beta variants appeared characteristic.

Note on this clonotype: Its cognate antigen is unknown.

Source material: blood, either unsorted or a sorted T cell fraction (not recorded which). This receptor was obtained from a male donor with ankylosing spondylitis. The genes are TRBV5-1 and TRBJ1-1, with D unclear. The CDR3 region has the DNA TGCGCCAGCAGCTTGGTAACAGTCACTGAAGCTTTCTTT. Its protein product is CASSLVTVTEAFF.